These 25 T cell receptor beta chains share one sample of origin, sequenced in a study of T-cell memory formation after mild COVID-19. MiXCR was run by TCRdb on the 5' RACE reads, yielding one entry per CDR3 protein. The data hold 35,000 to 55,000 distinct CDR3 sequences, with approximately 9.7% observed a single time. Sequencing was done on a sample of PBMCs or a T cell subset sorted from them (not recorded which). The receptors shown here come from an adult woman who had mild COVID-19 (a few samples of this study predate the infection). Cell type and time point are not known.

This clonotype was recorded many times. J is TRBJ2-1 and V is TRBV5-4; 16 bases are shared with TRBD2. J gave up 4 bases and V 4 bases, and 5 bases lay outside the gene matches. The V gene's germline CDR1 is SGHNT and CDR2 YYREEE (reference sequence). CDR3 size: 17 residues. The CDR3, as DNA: TGTGCCAGCAGCCCGGGACTAGCGGGAGGGCGATACAATGAGCAGTTCTTC. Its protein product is CASSPGLAGGRYNEQFF.

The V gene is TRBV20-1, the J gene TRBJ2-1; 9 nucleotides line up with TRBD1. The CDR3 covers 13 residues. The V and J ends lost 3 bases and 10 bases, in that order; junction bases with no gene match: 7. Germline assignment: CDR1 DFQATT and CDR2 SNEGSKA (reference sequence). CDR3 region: CSARADRGSEQFF. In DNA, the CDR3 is TGCAGTGCTAGGGCGGACAGGGGAAGCGAGCAGTTCTTC.

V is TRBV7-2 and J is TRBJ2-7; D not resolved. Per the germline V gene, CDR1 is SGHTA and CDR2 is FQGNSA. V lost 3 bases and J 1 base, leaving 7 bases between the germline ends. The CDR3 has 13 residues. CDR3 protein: CASSLLGSYEQYF. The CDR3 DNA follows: TGTGCCAGCAGCTTGCTGGGATCCTACGAGCAGTACTTC. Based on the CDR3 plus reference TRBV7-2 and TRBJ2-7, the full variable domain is GAGVSQSPSNKVTEKGKDVELRCDPISGHTALYWYRQSLGQGLEFLIYFQGNSAPDKSGLPSDRFSAERTGGSVSTLTIQRTQQEDSAVYLCASSLLGSYEQYFGPGTRLTVT.

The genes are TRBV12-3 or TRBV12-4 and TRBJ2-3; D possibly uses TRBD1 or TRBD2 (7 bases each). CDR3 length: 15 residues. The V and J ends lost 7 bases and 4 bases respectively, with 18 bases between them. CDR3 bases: TGTGCCAGCACCTTCAGGGGGGGGGGTTCAGATACGCAGTATTTT. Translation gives CASTFRGGGSDTQYF.

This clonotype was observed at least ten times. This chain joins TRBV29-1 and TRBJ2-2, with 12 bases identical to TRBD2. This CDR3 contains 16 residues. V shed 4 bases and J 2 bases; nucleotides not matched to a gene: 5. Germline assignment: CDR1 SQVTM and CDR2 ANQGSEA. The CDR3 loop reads CSVASGRARNTGELFF. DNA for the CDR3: TGCAGCGTTGCTAGCGGGAGGGCCAGAAACACCGGGGAGCTGTTTTTT.

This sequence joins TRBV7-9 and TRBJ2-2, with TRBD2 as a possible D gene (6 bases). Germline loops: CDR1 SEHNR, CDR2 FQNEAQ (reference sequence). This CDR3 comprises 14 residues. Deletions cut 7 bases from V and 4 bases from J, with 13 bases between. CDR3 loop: CASKEGRSTGELFF. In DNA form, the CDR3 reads TGTGCCAGCAAAGAGGGGAGGAGCACCGGGGAGCTGTTTTTT.

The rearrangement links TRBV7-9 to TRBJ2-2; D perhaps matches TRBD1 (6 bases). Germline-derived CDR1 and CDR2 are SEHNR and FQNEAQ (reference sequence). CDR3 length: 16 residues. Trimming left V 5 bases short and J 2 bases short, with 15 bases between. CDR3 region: CASSIIHRANTGELFF. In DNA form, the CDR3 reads TGTGCCAGCAGCATCATCCACAGGGCTAACACCGGGGAGCTGTTTTTT.

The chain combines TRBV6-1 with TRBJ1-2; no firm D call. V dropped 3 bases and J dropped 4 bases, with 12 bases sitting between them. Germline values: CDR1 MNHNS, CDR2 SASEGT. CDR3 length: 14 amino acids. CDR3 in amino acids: CASSEPVEGYGYTF. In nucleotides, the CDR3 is TGTGCCAGCAGTGAGCCGGTCGAGGGCTATGGCTACACCTTC.

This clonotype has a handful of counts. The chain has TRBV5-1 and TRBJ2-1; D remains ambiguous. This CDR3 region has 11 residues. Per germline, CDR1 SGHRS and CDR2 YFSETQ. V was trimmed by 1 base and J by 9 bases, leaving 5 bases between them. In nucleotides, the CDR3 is TGCGCCAGCAGCTTGTCTTTTGAGCAGTTCTTC. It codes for CASSLSFEQFF.

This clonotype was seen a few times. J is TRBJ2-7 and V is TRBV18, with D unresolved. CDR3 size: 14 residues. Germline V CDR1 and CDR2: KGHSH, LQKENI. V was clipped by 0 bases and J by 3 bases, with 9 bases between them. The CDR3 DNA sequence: TGTGCCAGCTCACCACCGTACGGATACTACGAGCAGTACTTC. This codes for CASSPPYGYYEQYF.

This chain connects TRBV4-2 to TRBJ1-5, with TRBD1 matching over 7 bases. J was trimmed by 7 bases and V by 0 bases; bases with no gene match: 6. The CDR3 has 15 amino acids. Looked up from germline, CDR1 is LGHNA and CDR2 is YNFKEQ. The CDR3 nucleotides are TGTGCCAGCAGCCAAGAAGCGGGACAGAGCCAGCCCCAGCATTTT. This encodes CASSQEAGQSQPQHF.

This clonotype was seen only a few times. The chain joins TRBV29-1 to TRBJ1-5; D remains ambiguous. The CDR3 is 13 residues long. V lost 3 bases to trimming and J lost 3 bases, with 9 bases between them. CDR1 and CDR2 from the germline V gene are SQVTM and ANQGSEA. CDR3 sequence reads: CSVEYGLNQPQHF. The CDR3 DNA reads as TGCAGCGTTGAGTATGGCCTCAATCAGCCCCAGCATTTT.

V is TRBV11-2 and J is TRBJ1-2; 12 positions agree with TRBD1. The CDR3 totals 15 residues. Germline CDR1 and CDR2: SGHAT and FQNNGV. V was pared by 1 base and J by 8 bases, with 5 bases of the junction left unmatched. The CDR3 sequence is CASSLAGTGGVGYTF. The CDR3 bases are TGTGCCAGCAGCTTAGCCGGGACAGGGGGCGTAGGCTACACCTTC.

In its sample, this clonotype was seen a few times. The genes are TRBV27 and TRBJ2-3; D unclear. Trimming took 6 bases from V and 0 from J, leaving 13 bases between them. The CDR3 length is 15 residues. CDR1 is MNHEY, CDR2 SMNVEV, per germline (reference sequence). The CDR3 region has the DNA TGTGCCAGCAGCCTTGACTCCTTTAGCACAGATACGCAGTATTTT. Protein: CASSLDSFSTDTQYF.

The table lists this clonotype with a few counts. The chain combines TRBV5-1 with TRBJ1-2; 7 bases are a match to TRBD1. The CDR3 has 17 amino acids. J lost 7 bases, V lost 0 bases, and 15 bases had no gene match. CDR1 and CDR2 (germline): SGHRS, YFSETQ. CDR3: CASSLGQGAPTVRGYTF. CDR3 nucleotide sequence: TGCGCCAGCAGCTTGGGACAGGGAGCCCCGACTGTACGTGGCTACACCTTC.

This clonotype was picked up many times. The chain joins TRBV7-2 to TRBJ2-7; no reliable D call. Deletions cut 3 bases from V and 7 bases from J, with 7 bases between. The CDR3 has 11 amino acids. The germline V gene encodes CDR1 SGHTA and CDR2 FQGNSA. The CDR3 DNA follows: TGTGCCAGCAGCTTCCACAGAGAGCAGTACTTC. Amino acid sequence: CASSFHREQYF.

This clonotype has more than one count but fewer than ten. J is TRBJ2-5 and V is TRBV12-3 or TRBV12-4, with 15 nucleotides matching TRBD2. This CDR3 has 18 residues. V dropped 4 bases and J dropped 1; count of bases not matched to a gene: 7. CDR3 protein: CASSWTSGGAGSQETQYF. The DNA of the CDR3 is TGTGCCAGCAGTTGGACTAGCGGGGGGGCCGGTTCCCAAGAGACCCAGTACTTC.

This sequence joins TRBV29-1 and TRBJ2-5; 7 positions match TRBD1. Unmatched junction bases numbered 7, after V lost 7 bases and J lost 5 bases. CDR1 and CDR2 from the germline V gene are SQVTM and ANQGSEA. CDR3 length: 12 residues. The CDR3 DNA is TGCAGCGGCCTGACAGGGCGGGAGACCCAGTACTTC. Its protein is CSGLTGRETQYF.

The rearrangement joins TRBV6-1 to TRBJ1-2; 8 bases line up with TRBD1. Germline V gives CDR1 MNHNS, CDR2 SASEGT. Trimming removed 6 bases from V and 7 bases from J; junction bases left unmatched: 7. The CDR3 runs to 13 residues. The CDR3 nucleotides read TGTGCCAGCAGATTCAGGGGGCCCGCTGGCTACACCTTC. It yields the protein CASRFRGPAGYTF.

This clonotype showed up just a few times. In nucleotides, the CDR3 is TGCGCCAGCAGCCAACCGGGACAGGGGGGAGATCGTGGCTACACCTTC. This codes for CASSQPGQGGDRGYTF. The chain couples TRBV4-1 to TRBJ1-2; 11 nucleotides align to TRBD1. CDR1 MGHRA and CDR2 YSYEKL come from the germline V gene. With 2 bases clipped from V and 7 bases from J, the junction kept 9 bases outside the gene matches. CDR3 length equals 16 residues.

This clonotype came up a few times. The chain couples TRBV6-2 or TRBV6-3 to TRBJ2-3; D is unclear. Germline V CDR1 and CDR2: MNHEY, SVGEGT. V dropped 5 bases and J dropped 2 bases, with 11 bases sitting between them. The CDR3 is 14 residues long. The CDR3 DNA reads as TGTGCCAGCAGTGGGCTAACGCCCACAGATACGCAGTATTTT. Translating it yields CASSGLTPTDTQYF.

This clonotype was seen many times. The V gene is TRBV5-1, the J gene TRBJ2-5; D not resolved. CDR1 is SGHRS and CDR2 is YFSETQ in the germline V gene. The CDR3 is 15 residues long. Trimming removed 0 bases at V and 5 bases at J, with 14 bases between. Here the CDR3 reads CASSLGSQSVETQYF. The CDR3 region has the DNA TGCGCCAGCAGCTTGGGATCGCAGTCAGTCGAGACCCAGTACTTC.

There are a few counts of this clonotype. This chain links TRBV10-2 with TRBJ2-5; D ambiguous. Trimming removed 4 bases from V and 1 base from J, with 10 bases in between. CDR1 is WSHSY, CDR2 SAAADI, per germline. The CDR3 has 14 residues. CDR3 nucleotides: TGCGCCAGCAGTGCAATGTGGGGCCAAGAGACCCAGTACTTC. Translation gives CASSAMWGQETQYF.

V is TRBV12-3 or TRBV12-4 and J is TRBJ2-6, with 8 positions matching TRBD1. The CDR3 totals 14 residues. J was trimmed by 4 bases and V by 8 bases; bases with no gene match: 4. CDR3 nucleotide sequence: TGTGCCAGCTCGGACAGGGACGGGGCCAACGTCCTGACTTTC. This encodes CASSDRDGANVLTF.

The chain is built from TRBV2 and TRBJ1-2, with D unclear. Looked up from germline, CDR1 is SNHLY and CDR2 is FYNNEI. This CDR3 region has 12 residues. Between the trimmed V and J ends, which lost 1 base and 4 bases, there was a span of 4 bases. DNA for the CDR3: TGTGCCAGCAGTGAAGACACCTATGGCTACACCTTC. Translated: CASSEDTYGYTF.